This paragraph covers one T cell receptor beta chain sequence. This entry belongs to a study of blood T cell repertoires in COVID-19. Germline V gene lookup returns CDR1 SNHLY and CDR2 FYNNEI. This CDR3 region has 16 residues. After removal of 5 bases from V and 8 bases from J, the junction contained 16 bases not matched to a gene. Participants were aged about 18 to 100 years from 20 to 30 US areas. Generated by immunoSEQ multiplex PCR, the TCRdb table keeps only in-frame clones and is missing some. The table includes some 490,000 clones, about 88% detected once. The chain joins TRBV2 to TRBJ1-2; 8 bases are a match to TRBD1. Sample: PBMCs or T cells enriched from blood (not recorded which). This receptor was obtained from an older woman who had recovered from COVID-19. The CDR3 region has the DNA TGTGCCAGCAGTCCACTCGCTCGAGGGACAGGAGAAGGCTACACCTTC. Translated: CASSPLARGTGEGYTF.